Described below is a single T cell receptor (beta chain) sequence and its context. Antigen: not known. These data come from a study of T-cell reconstitution after alpha-beta-depleted transplantation in children. Study findings and constraints: In patients about two months after transplant, alpha-beta T cells reportedly arose from several hundred expanded graft clones.

Unique molecular identifiers were built into the TCRbeta library. TCRdb ran MiXCR on the PCR reads and lists one entry per CDR3 protein. The table lists fewer than 700,000 distinct CDR3 sequences, under 15% of them singletons. The sequence was collected from a male patient between 5 and 17 years old who had a stem cell transplant for acute myeloid leukemia, so the T cells may come from the graft donor. Sequenced material: PBMCs, mostly from graft donor cells, taken 360 days after TCRalphabeta/CD19-depleted stem cell transplant.

The CDR3 loop reads CASSLVTGVNTDTQYF. CDR3 nucleotide sequence: TGTGCCAGCAGCTTAGTTACAGGGGTAAACACAGATACGCAGTATTTT. The chain has TRBV11-2 and TRBJ2-3, with 7 nucleotides matching TRBD1. The J segment lost 2 bases and the V segment lost 1 base, leaving 6 bases of the junction unmatched. Germline-derived CDR1 and CDR2 are SGHAT and FQNNGV. The CDR3 has 16 amino acids. Looking up the rest from reference TRBV11-2 and TRBJ2-3 gives the full variable domain: EAGVAQSPRYKIIEKRQSVAFWCNPISGHATLYWYQQILGQGPKLLIQFQNNGVVDDSQLPKDRFSAERLKGVDSTLKIQPAKLEDSAVYLCASSLVTGVNTDTQYFGPGTRLTVL.